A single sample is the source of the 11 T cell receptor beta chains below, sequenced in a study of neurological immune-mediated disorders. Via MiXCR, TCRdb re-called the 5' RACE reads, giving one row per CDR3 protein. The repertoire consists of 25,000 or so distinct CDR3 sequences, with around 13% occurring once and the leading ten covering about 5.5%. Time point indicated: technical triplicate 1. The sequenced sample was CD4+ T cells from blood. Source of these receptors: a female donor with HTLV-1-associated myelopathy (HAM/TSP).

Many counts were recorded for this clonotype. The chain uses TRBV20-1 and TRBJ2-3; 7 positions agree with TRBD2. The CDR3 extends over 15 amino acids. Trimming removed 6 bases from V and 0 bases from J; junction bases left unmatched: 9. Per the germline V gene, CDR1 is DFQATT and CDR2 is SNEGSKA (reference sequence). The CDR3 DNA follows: TGCAGTGCCGAAGTGGGGGGGACTAGCACAGATACGCAGTATTTT. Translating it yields CSAEVGGTSTDTQYF.

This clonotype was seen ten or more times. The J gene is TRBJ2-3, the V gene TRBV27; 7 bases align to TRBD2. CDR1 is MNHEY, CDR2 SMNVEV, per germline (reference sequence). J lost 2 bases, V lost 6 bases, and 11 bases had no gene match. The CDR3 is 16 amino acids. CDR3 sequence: CASSPTPTSYTDTQYF. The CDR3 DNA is TGTGCCAGCAGCCCCACCCCGACTAGCTACACAGATACGCAGTATTTT.

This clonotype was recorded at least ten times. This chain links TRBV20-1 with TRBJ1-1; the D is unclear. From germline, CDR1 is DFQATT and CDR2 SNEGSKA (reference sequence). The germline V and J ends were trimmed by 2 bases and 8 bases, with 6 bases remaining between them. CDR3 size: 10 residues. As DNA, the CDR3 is TGCAGTGCTAGATTGACGGAAGCTTTCTTT. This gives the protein CSARLTEAFF.

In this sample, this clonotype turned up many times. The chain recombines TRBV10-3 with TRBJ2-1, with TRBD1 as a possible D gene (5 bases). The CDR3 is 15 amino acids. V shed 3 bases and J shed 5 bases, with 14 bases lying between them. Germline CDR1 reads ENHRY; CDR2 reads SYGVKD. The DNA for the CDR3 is TGTGCCATCAGTGAAGGAATAGCCAGGGACAATGAGCAGTTCTTC. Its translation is CAISEGIARDNEQFF.

The DNA of the CDR3 is TGCAGTGTCAGGGGGAGAGCGGCAGATACGCAGTATTTT. Translation gives CSVRGRAADTQYF. The V and J genes are TRBV20-1 and TRBJ2-3; 7 nucleotides line up with TRBD1. Germline lookup yields CDR1 DFQATT and CDR2 SNEGSKA (reference sequence). V was pared by 7 bases and J by 4 bases, with 8 bases of the junction left unmatched. There are 13 residues in the CDR3.

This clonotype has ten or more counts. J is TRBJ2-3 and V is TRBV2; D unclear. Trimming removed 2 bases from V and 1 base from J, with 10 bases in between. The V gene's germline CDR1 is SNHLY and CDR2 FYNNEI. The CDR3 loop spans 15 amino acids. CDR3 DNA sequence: TGTGCCAGCAGTGAATTGTTGCAGGGCACAGATACGCAGTATTTT. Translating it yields CASSELLQGTDTQYF. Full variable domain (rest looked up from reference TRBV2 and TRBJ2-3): EPEVTQTPSHQVTQMGQEVILRCVPISNHLYFYWYRQILGQKVEFLVSFYNNEISEKSEIFDDQFSVERPDGSNFTLKIRSTKLEDSAMYFCASSELLQGTDTQYFGPGTRLTVL.

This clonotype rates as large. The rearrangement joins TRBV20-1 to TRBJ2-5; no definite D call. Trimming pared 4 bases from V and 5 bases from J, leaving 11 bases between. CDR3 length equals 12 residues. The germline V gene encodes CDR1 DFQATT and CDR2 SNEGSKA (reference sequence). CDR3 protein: CSAIDRVETQYF. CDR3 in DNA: TGCAGTGCTATCGACCGAGTCGAGACCCAGTACTTC.

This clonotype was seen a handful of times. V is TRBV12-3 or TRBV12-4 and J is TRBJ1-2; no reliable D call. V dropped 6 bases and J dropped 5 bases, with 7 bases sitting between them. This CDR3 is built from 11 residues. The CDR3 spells CASSASYGYTF. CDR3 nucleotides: TGTGCCAGCAGCGCGAGTTATGGCTACACCTTC.

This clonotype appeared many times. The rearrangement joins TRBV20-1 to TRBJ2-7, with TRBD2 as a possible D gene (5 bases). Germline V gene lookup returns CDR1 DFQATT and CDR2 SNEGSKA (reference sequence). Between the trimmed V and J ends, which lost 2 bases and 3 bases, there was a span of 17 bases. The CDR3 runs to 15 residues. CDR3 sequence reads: CSARPASGRDYEQYF. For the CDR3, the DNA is TGCAGTGCTAGACCCGCCTCCGGCCGGGACTACGAGCAGTACTTC.

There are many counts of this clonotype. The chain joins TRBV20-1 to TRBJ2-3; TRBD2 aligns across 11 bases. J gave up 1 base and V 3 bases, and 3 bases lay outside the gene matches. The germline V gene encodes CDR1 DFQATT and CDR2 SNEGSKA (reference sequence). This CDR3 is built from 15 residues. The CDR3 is CSARGSGRGTDTQYF. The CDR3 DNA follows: TGCAGTGCTAGGGGTAGCGGGAGGGGCACAGATACGCAGTATTTT.

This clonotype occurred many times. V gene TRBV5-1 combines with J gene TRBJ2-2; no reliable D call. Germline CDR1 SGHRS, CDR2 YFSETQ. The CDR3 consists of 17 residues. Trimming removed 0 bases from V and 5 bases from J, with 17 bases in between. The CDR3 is CASSLVGPLRETGELFF. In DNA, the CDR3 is TGCGCCAGCAGCTTGGTAGGCCCTCTACGAGAGACCGGGGAGCTGTTTTTT.